Below, one T cell receptor (beta chain) is given with its context. No antigen is known for it. These data belong to a study of breast tumors, draining lymph nodes, adjacent tissues. Germline CDR1 and CDR2: SGHTA and FQGNSA. Trimming took off 2 bases at V and 3 bases at J, with 10 bases between the two ends. The CDR3 totals 14 residues. TCRdb re-called the multiplex PCR reads with MiXCR, one entry per CDR3 protein. Found here are around 230,000 distinct CDR3 sequences, about 30% of them singletons; the top ten hold 1.4%. Breast cancer patients provided tissue from their axillary draining lymph nodes. Whole-study findings and limits: Tumors had less TCR diversity than lymph nodes, more than nontumor tissue. Luminal-like breast cancer showed significantly greater tumor-nontumor repertoire similarity than basal-like breast cancer did.

The origin of this receptor is a female donor with breast cancer. Some clones in this sample may be carry-over from other donors' samples. The chain uses TRBV7-2 and TRBJ1-1; no reliable D call. What was sequenced was axillary lymph node tissue. As DNA, the CDR3 is TGTGCCAGCAGCTTAAGTGCAGGTGACACTGAAGCTTTCTTT. Translated, it gives CASSLSAGDTEAFF.